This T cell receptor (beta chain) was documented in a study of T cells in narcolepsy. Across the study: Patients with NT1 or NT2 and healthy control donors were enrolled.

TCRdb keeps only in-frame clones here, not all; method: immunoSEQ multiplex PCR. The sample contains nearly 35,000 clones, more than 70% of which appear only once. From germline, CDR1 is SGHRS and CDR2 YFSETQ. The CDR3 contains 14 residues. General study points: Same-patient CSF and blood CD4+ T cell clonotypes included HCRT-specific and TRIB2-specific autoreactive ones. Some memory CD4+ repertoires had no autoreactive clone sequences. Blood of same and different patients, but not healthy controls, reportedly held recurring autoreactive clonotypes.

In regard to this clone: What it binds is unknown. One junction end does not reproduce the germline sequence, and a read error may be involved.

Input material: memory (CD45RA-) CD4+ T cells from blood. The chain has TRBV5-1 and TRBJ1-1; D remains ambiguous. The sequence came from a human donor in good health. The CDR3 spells CAGSLAKGNTEAFF. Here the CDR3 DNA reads TGCGCCGGCAGCTTGGCAAAGGGGAACACTGAAGCTTTCTTT.